This T cell receptor (beta chain) was identified in a study of CXCR4 blockade with PD-1 therapy in pancreatic cancer (dated by TCRdb to between 2019 and 2020). Some background on the complete study: The study combined multiplex immunohistochemistry and TCRbeta immunosequencing of resected pancreatic ductal adenocarcinoma with ex vivo slice culture testing PD-1 and CXCR4 blockade. To look at intratumoral heterogeneity, the researchers TCR-sequenced two geographically distinct regions from each of a handful of tumors. The research as a whole found: A strong correlation was found between amino acid clone frequency and the number of distinct nucleotide rearrangements encoding each amino acid clone, suggesting convergent selection by common tumor antigens. Tumors showed clonal expansion, with mean productive clonality about 0.14 versus 0.05 in healthy blood, but clonality did not correlate with survival. Because only TCRbeta chains were sequenced, true antigen-specificity overlap among convergent dominant clones remained unconfirmed while awaiting paired alpha-beta single-cell sequencing.

None of the patients whose archived tumor blocks were used had received neoadjuvant therapy prior to resection. In the preserved-tissue arm of the study, roughly 33 surgical resection samples from roughly 24 previously untreated pancreatic ductal adenocarcinoma patients were used. DNA for the resection arm was extracted from ten 5-micron curls of FFPE tumor lying next to the multiplex immunohistochemistry slide. Including cysteine and phenylalanine, the CDR3 has 13 amino acids. The retained sequence is limited to the CDR3, 39 bases, with the frame set at the first base. Trimming accounts for 10 bases at V and 4 bases at J, while the number of junction bases matched to no gene is 8. The germline V gene specifies MNHGY as CDR1 and SAAAGT as CDR2. Extracted DNA was used for immunosequencing of TCRbeta CDR3 regions with the immunoSEQ Assay at Adaptive Biotechnologies. Per the source publication's procedure: To measure the absolute abundance of each unique TCRbeta CDR3, the sequences were collapsed and filtered. Clonality was defined as 1 minus Pielou's evenness, computed on productive in-frame rearrangements only. For regional overlap, the top 100 nucleotide rearrangements were followed across paired samples, and the Morisita index was used to compare paired samples against unrelated samples. Convergence of nucleotide rearrangements onto identical amino acid sequences was assessed with the immunoSEQ Rearrangement Details tool. This is the immuneACCESS table as TCRdb keeps it, with only in-frame sequences that have V and J called. A part of the clones is gone; compared with another copy, unresolved V genes explain less than half, and the rest is unexplained. The V and J calls and clone size are taken from that table; D and trimming were inferred from the DNA. The sample data list 1,700 or so clones, and less than 40% of these were observed just once. The ten most abundant clones make up over 12% of the sample.

In its sample, this clone was seen a few times. Its antigen is not yet known. Within one base of it there is no much larger clone, and no base qualities were kept. The source material was tumor tissue. This chain joins TRBV6-8 to TRBJ1-2; TRBD1 agrees with 8 junctional bases. The TCR sequence derives from a human donor with pancreatic ductal adenocarcinoma. The DNA sequence follows: TGTGCCACCAATAGACAGGGGTTCTATGGCTACACCTTC. This translates into CATNRQGFYGYTF.